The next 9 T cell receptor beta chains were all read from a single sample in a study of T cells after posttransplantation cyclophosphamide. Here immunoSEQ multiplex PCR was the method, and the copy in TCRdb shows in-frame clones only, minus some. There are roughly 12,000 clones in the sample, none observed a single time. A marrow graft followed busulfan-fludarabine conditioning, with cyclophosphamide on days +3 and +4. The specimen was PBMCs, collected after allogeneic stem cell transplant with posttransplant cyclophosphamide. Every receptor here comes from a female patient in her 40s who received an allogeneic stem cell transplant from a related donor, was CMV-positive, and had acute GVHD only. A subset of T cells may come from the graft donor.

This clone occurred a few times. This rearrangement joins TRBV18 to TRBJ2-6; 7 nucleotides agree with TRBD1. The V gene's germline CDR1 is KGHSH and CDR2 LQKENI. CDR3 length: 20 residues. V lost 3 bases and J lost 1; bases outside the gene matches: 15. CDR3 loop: CASSPESVGGVLSGANVLTF. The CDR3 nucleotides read TGTGCCAGCTCACCTGAATCTGTAGGGGGCGTGTTGTCTGGGGCCAACGTCCTGACTTTC. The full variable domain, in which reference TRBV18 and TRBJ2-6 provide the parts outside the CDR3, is NAGVMQNPRHLVRRRGQEARLRCSPMKGHSHVYWYRQLPEEGLKFMVYLQKENIIDESGMPKERFSAEFPKEGPSILRIQQVVRGDSAAYFCASSPESVGGVLSGANVLTFGAGSRLTVL.

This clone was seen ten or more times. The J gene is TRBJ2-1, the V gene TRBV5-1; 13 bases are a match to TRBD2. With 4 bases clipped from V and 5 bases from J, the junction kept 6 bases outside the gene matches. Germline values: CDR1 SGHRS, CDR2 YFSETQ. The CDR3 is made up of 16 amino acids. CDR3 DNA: TGCGCCAGCAGCACTAGCGGGAGGGAAGGTGACAATGAGCAGTTCTTC. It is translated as CASSTSGREGDNEQFF.

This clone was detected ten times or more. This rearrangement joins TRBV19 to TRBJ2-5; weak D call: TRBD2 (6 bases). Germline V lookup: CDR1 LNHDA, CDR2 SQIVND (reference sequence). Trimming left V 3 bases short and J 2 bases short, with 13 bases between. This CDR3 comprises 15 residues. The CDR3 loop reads CASSIGGWGQETQYF. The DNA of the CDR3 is TGTGCCAGTAGTATCGGGGGATGGGGACAAGAGACCCAGTACTTC.

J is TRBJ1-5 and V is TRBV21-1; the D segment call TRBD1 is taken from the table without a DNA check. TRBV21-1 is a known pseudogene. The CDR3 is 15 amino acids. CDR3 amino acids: CASSPDKAAHQPQHF. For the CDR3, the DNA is TGTGCCAGCAGCCCGGACAAGGCGGCTCATCAGCCCCAGCATTTT.

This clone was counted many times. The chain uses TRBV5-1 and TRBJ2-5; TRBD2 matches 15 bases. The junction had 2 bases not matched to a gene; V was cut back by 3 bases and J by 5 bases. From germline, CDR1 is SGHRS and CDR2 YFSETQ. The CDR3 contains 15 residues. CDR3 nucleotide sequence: TGCGCCAGCAGCTATGGGACTAGCGGGAGGGAGACCCAGTACTTC. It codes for CASSYGTSGRETQYF.

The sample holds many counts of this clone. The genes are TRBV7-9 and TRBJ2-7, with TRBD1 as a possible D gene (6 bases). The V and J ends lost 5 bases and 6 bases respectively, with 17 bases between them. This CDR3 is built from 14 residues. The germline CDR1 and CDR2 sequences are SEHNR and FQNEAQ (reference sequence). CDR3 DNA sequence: TGTGCCAGCAGCCGGGACAAGGGCGTGAGCGAGCAGTACTTC. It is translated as CASSRDKGVSEQYF.

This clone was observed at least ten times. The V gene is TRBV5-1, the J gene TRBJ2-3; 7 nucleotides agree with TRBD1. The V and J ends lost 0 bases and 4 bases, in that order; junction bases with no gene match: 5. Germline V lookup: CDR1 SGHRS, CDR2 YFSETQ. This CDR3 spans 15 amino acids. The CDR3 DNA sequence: TGCGCCAGCAGCTTGGCCCAGGGGGATGCAGATACGCAGTATTTT. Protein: CASSLAQGDADTQYF.

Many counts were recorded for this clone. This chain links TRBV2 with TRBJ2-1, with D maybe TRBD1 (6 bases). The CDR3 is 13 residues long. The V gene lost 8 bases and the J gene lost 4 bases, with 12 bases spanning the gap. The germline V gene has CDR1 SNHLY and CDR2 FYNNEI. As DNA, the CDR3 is TGTGCCAGCGGGGACAATCTATACAATGAGCAGTTCTTC. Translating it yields CASGDNLYNEQFF.

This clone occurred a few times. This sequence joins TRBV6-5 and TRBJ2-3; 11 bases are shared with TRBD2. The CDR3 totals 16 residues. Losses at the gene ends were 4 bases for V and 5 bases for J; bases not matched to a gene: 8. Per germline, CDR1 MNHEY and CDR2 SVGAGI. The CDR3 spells CASSSLAGGPVDTQYF. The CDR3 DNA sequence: TGTGCCAGCAGTTCATTAGCGGGAGGGCCGGTAGATACGCAGTATTTT.